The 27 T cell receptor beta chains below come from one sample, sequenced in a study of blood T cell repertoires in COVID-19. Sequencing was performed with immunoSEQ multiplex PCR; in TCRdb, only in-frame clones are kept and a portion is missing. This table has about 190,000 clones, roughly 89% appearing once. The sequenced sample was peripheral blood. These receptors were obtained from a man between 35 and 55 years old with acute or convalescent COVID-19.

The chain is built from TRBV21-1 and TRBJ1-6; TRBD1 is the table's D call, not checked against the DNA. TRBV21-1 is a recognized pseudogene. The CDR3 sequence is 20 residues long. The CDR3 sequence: CASSKVGGTGYLADNSPLHF. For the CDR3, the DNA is TGTGCCAGCAGCAAAGTCGGTGGGACAGGTTATTTAGCTGATAATTCACCCCTCCACTTT.

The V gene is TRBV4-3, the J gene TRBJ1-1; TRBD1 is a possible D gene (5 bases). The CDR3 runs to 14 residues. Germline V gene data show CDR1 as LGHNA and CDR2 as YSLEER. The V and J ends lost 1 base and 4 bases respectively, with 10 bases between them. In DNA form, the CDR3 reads TGCGCCAGCAGCCAAGTGCAGGGAGGCACTGAAGCTTTCTTT. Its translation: CASSQVQGGTEAFF.

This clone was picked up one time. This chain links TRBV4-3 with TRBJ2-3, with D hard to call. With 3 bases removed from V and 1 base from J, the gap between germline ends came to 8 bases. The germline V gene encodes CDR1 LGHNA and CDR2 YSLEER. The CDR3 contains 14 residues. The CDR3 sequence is CASSHSQGTDTQYF. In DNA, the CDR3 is TGCGCCAGCAGCCACTCCCAGGGCACAGATACGCAGTATTTT.

CDR3 nucleotides: TGTGCCAGCAGATCTAGCGGGGGGGCAGATACGCAGTATTTT. Translating gives CASRSSGGADTQYF. The chain links TRBV2 to TRBJ2-3, with 12 bases that match TRBD2. Trimming at V came to 6 bases and at J to 4 bases, leaving 2 bases not matched to a gene. The CDR3 spans 14 residues. Germline V CDR1 and CDR2: SNHLY, FYNNEI. The variable domain in full, completed from reference TRBV2 and TRBJ2-3, reads EPEVTQTPSHQVTQMGQEVILRCVPISNHLYFYWYRQILGQKVEFLVSFYNNEISEKSEIFDDQFSVERPDGSNFTLKIRSTKLEDSAMYFCASRSSGGADTQYFGPGTRLTVL.

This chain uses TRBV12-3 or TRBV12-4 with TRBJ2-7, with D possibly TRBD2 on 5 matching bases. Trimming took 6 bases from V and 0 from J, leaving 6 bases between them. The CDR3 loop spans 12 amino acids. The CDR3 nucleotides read TGTGCCAGCAGACGGGACTCCTACGAGCAGTACTTC. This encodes CASRRDSYEQYF.

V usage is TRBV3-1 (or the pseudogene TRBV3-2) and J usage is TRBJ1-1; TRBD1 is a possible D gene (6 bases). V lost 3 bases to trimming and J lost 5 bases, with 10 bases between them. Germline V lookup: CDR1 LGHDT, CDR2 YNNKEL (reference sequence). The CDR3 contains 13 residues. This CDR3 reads CASSQPGETEAFF. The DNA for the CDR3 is TGTGCCAGCAGCCAGCCAGGGGAAACTGAAGCTTTCTTT.

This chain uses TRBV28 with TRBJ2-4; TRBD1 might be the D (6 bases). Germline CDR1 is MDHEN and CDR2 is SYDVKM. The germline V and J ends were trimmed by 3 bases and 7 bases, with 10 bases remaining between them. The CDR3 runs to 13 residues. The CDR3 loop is CASSFGRGNIQYF. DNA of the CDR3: TGTGCCAGCAGTTTTGGCAGGGGCAACATTCAGTACTTC.

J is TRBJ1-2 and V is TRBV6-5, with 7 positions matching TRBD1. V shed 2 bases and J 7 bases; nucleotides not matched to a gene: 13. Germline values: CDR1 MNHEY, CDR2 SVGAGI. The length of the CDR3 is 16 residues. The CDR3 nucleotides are TGTGCCAGCAGTTACGAGGTGGTACAGGGGATAGGTGGCTACACCTTC. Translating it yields CASSYEVVQGIGGYTF.

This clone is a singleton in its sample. CDR3 DNA: TGCGCCAGCAGCCAGTCCGAACGGGTGAACTACGAGCAGTACTTC. Protein: CASSQSERVNYEQYF. V is TRBV4-1 and J is TRBJ2-7; D remains ambiguous. V dropped 3 bases and J dropped 3 bases, with 15 bases sitting between them. Germline V lookup: CDR1 MGHRA, CDR2 YSYEKL. The CDR3 runs to 15 residues.

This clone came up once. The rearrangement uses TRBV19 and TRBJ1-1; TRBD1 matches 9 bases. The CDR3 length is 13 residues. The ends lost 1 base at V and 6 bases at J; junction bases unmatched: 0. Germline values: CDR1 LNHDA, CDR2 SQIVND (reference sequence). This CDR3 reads CASSIGQGAEAFF. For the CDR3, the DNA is TGTGCCAGTAGTATAGGACAGGGGGCTGAAGCTTTCTTT. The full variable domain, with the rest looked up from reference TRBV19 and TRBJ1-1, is DGGITQSPKYLFRKEGQNVTLSCEQNLNHDAMYWYRQDPGQGLRLIYYSQIVNDFQKGDIAEGYSVSREKKESFPLTVTSAQKNPTAFYLCASSIGQGAEAFFGQGTRLTVV.

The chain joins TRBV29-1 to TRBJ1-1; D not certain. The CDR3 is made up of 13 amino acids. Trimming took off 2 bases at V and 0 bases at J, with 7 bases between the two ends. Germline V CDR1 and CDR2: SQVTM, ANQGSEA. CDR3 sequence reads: CSVETQMNTEAFF. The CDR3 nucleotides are TGCAGCGTTGAAACCCAGATGAACACTGAAGCTTTCTTT.

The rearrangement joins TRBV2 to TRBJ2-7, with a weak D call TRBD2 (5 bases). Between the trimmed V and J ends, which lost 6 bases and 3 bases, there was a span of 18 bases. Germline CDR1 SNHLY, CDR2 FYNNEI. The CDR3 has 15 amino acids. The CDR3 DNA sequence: TGTGCCAGCAGAAGGACGGATGGGAGCCACTACGAGCAGTACTTC. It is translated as CASRRTDGSHYEQYF.

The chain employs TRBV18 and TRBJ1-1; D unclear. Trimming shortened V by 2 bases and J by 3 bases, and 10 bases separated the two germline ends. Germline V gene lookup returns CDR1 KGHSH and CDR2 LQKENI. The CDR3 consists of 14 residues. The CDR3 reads CASSPLPSDTEAFF. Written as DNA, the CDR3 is TGTGCCAGCTCACCATTACCAAGCGACACTGAAGCTTTCTTT.

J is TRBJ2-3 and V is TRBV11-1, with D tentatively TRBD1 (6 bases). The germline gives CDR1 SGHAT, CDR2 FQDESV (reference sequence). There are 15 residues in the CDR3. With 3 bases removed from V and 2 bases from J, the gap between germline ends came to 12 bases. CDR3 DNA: TGTGCCAGCAGCTTGGGACAAACCTCCACAGATACGCAGTATTTT. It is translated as CASSLGQTSTDTQYF.

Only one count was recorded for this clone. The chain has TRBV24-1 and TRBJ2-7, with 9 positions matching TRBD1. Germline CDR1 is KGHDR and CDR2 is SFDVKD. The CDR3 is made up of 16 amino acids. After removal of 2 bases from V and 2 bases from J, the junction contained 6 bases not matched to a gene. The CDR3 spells CATSDYPGQGPYEQYF. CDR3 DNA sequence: TGTGCCACCAGTGATTATCCGGGACAGGGACCCTACGAGCAGTACTTC.

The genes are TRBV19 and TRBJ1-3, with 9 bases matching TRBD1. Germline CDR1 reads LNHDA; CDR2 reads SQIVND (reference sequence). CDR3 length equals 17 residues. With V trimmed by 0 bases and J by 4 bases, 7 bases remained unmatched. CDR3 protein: CASSIEDRGARGNTIYF. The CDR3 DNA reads TGTGCCAGTAGTATAGAGGACAGGGGCGCGAGGGGAAACACCATATATTTT.

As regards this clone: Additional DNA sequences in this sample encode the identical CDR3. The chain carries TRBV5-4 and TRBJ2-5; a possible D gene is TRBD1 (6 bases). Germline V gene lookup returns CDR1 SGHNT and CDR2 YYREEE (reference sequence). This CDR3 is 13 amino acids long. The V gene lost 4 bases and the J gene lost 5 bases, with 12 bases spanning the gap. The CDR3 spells CASSPPRGETQYF. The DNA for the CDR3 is TGTGCCAGCAGCCCCCCCAGGGGTGAGACCCAGTACTTC.

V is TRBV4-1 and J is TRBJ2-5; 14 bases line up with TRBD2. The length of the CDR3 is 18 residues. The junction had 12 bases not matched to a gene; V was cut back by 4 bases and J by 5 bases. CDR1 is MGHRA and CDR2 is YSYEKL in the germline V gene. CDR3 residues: CASSPGLAGADSGETQYF. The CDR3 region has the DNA TGCGCCAGCAGCCCGGGACTAGCGGGGGCCGATTCGGGGGAGACCCAGTACTTC.

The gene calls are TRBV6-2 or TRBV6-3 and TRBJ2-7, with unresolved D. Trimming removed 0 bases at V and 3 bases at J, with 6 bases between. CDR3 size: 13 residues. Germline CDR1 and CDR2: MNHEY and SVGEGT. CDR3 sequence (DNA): TGTGCCAGCAGTTACTCGGGCGTCTACGAGCAGTACTTC. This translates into CASSYSGVYEQYF.

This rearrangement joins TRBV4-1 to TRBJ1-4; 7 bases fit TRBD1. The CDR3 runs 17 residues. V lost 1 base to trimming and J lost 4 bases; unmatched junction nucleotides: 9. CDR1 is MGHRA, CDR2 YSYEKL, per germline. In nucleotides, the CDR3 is TGCGCCAGCAGCCAAGCCCCGCCGACAGGGCATAATGAAAAACTGTTTTTT. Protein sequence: CASSQAPPTGHNEKLFF.

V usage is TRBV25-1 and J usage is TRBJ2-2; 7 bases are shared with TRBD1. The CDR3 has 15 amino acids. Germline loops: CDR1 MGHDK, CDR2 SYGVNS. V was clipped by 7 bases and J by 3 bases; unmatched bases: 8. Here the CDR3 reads CASKGVQGDTGELFF. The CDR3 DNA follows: TGTGCCAGCAAGGGGGTGCAGGGGGACACCGGGGAGCTGTTTTTT.

DNA for the CDR3: TGTGCCAGCAGCTTGGAGACAGGGAACACCGGGGAGCTGTTTTTT. This sequence encodes CASSLETGNTGELFF. V usage is TRBV5-5 and J usage is TRBJ2-2; possible D gene TRBD1, 6 bases. This CDR3 comprises 15 residues. V lost 0 bases to trimming and J lost 1 base, with 7 bases between them. Germline V gene data show CDR1 as SGHKS and CDR2 as YYEKEE (reference sequence).

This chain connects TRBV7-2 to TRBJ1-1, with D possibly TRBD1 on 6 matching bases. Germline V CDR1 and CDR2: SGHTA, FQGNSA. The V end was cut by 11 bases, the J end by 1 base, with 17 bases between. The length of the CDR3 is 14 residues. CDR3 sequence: CADGGGGSNTEAFF. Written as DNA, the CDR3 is TGTGCCGACGGTGGGGGGGGCTCGAACACTGAAGCTTTCTTT.

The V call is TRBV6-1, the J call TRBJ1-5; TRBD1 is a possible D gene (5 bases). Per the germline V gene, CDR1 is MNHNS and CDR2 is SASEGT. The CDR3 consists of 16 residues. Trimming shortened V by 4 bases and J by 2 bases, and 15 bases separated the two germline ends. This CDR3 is CASSGGRAVGNQPQHF. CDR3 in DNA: TGTGCCAGCAGTGGGGGCAGGGCGGTTGGCAATCAGCCCCAGCATTTT.

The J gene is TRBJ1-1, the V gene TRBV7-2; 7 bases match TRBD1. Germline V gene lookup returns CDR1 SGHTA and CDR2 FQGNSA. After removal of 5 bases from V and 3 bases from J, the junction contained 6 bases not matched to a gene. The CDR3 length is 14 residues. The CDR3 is CASSLLGTDTEAFF. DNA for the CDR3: TGTGCCAGCAGCCTACTGGGGACAGACACTGAAGCTTTCTTT.

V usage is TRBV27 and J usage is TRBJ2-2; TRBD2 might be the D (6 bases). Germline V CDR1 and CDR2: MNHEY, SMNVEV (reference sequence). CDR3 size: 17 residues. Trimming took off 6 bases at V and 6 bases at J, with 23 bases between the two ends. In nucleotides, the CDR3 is TGTGCCAGCAGACGATACAGTTGGGGGGACGAAGCCGGGGAGCTGTTTTTT. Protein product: CASRRYSWGDEAGELFF.

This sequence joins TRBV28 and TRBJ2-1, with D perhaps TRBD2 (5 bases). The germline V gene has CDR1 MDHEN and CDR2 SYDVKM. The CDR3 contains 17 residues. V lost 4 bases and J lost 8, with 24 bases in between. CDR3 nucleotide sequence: TGTGCCAGCAGTTCGATTTCGGGCTTTAATGGGAGCGATGAGCAGTTCTTC. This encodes CASSSISGFNGSDEQFF.